What follows are 19 T cell receptor beta chains derived from one specimen sequenced in a study of post-analysis software for immune sequencing data. Findings of the study overall: A handful of TRBV segments, including TRBV5-6, TRBV5-1 and TRBV20-1, were more frequent in patients than controls.

TCR beta libraries were prepared from cDNA with unique molecular identifiers. TCRdb analysed the PCR reads with MiXCR anew, one entry per CDR3 protein. The sample records 450,000 or so distinct CDR3 sequences, 45% being singletons. Their target antigens are unknown. Sequences were obtained from blood. The source is a girl between 10 and 17 years old with multiple sclerosis.

This clonotype has only a few counts. The chain couples TRBV12-3 or TRBV12-4 to TRBJ2-5; D may be TRBD2 (7 bases). This CDR3 has 16 residues. The V and J ends lost 2 bases and 2 bases respectively, with 15 bases between them. The CDR3 sequence is CASSLIAGARQETQYF. CDR3 bases: TGTGCCAGCAGTTTAATCGCGGGGGCGCGGCAAGAGACCCAGTACTTC.

The chain has TRBV28 and TRBJ2-3, with D maybe TRBD2 (6 bases). Trimming took off 4 bases at V and 4 bases at J, with 24 bases between the two ends. This CDR3 is built from 18 residues. The germline gives CDR1 MDHEN, CDR2 SYDVKM. In DNA, the CDR3 is TGTGCCAGCAGTTCCTTCGCCGGGACTCTCACCACCCCAGATACGCAGTATTTT. Encoded protein: CASSSFAGTLTTPDTQYF.

The gene calls are TRBV6-6 and TRBJ2-3, with D tentatively TRBD1 or TRBD2 (5 bases each). This CDR3 is built from 15 residues. Germline-derived CDR1 and CDR2 are MNHNY and SVGAGI (reference sequence). V dropped 6 bases and J dropped 4 bases, with 17 bases sitting between them. CDR3: CASSLGGPGADTQYF. In DNA form, the CDR3 reads TGTGCCAGCAGCCTTGGGGGTCCCGGAGCAGATACGCAGTATTTT.

This clonotype has ten or more counts. The chain's CDR3 is CASSYEETQYF. DNA for the CDR3: TGTGCCAGCAGTTACGAGGAGACCCAGTACTTC. The chain combines TRBV6-5 with TRBJ2-5; the D is unclear. The CDR3 has 11 amino acids. In germline, CDR1 is MNHEY, CDR2 SVGAGI. Trimming shortened V by 2 bases and J by 5 bases, and 3 bases separated the two germline ends.

The chain is built from TRBV7-2 and TRBJ2-1; no clear D gene. Germline CDR1 is SGHTA and CDR2 is FQGNSA. The ends were cut back, 4 bases at V and 9 bases at J, with 13 bases in the middle. The CDR3 totals 13 residues. As DNA, the CDR3 is TGTGCCAGCAGCTACTCTACTATATCTGAGCAGTTCTTC. It is translated as CASSYSTISEQFF. Filled out from reference TRBV7-2 and TRBJ2-1, the complete variable domain reads GAGVSQSPSNKVTEKGKDVELRCDPISGHTALYWYRQSLGQGLEFLIYFQGNSAPDKSGLPSDRFSAERTGGSVSTLTIQRTQQEDSAVYLCASSYSTISEQFFGPGTRLTVL.

V usage is TRBV5-1 and J usage is TRBJ2-7; tentative D call: TRBD1 (5 bases). CDR1 and CDR2 from the germline V gene are SGHRS and YFSETQ. The V end was cut by 4 bases, the J end by 1 base, with 12 bases between. The CDR3 is 14 amino acids. The DNA for the CDR3 is TGCGCCAGCAGCCAGAATCAGGGTTCCTACGAGCAGTACTTC. This translates into CASSQNQGSYEQYF.

The chain links TRBV20-1 to TRBJ2-7, with D unclear. V was pared by 5 bases and J by 2 bases, with 7 bases between. This CDR3 contains 11 residues. Germline-derived CDR1 and CDR2 are DFQATT and SNEGSKA (reference sequence). As DNA, the CDR3 is TGCAGTGCTCCCTGGGCCTACGAGCAGTACTTC. This gives the protein CSAPWAYEQYF.

The chain employs TRBV6-4 and TRBJ2-1, with 7 bases that match TRBD2. Germline CDR1 reads MRHNA; CDR2 reads SNTAGT. This CDR3 spans 14 amino acids. With 5 bases clipped from V and 3 bases from J, the junction kept 4 bases outside the gene matches. In nucleotides, the CDR3 is TGTGCCAGCAGTCGGTGGGGGGGCTACAATGAGCAGTTCTTC. It is translated as CASSRWGGYNEQFF.

This clonotype was detected only a few times. This sequence joins TRBV18 and TRBJ2-1; 10 bases fit TRBD2. Germline V CDR1 and CDR2: KGHSH, LQKENI. After removal of 5 bases from V and 8 bases from J, the junction contained 15 bases not matched to a gene. CDR3 length equals 17 residues. CDR3 nucleotide sequence: TGTGCCAGCTCAGCTTGGACTAGCGGTTTGAAGATGGATGAGCAGTTCTTC. Its translation is CASSAWTSGLKMDEQFF.

This clonotype was observed a few times. This chain joins TRBV7-9 and TRBJ2-1; TRBD2 is a possible D gene (6 bases). Trimming left V 4 bases short and J 5 bases short, with 15 bases between. The CDR3 runs to 15 residues. Germline loops: CDR1 SEHNR, CDR2 FQNEAQ (reference sequence). CDR3 sequence: CASSYSGGKNNEQFF. As DNA, the CDR3 is TGTGCCAGCAGCTATTCCGGCGGGAAAAACAATGAGCAGTTCTTC.

V and J are TRBV7-6 and TRBJ2-1; 11 bases fit TRBD2. V was pared by 5 bases and J by 7 bases, with 10 bases of the junction left unmatched. Germline loops: CDR1 SGHVS, CDR2 FNYEAQ. The CDR3 is made up of 16 amino acids. The CDR3 nucleotides are TGTGCCAGCAGCCTACTAGCGGGAGTAAGATCGAATGAGCAGTTCTTC. Translated, it gives CASSLLAGVRSNEQFF.

This clonotype came up a few times. This sequence joins TRBV20-1 and TRBJ2-1; 12 bases are a match to TRBD2. Germline V gene sequence: CDR1 DFQATT, CDR2 SNEGSKA (reference sequence). V lost 1 base and J lost 6; bases outside the gene matches: 4. The CDR3 runs 15 residues. The CDR3 reads CSARGLAGDPNEQFF. The CDR3 DNA sequence: TGCAGTGCTAGAGGACTAGCGGGAGATCCCAATGAGCAGTTCTTC.

The chain has TRBV5-1 and TRBJ1-2; unclear D gene. The CDR3 length is 13 residues. V lost 5 bases, J lost 6 bases, and 14 bases lay in between. Germline CDR1 reads SGHRS; CDR2 reads YFSETQ. CDR3 DNA: TGCGCCAGCAGTCCTGGGCCCCTAAATGGCTACACCTTC. Translated: CASSPGPLNGYTF. Full variable domain (outside the CDR3, taken from reference TRBV5-1 and TRBJ1-2): KAGVTQTPRYLIKTRGQQVTLSCSPISGHRSVSWYQQTPGQGLQFLFEYFSETQRNKGNFPGRFSGRQFSNSRSEMNVSTLELGDSALYLCASSPGPLNGYTFGSGTRLTVV.

This clonotype was detected only once. V usage is TRBV15 and J usage is TRBJ1-1; 7 positions match TRBD1. Germline loops: CDR1 LNHNV, CDR2 YYDKDF (reference sequence). The CDR3 runs 15 residues. With V trimmed by 0 bases and J by 4 bases, 5 bases remained unmatched. Here the CDR3 reads CATSRDSAGGTEAFF. In DNA form, the CDR3 reads TGTGCCACCAGCAGAGATTCGGCAGGGGGCACTGAAGCTTTCTTT.

The J gene is TRBJ1-2, the V gene TRBV28; D unclear. Trimming stripped 5 bases from V and 5 bases from J, with 12 bases between. The germline gives CDR1 MDHEN, CDR2 SYDVKM. This CDR3 is built from 13 residues. CDR3 protein: CASSAGELYGYTF. Here the CDR3 DNA reads TGTGCCAGCAGTGCAGGCGAACTTTATGGCTACACCTTC.

In nucleotides, the CDR3 is TGTGCCAGCAGTCGACTCGCCGAGCAGTACTTC. This translates into CASSRLAEQYF. The genes are TRBV3-1 and TRBJ2-4; D uncertain. The J call is uncertain, as TRBJ2-7 better fits the DNA end. Looked up from germline, CDR1 is LGHDT and CDR2 is YNNKEL (reference sequence). The CDR3 loop spans 11 amino acids.

This clonotype was found once. The chain recombines TRBV20-1 with TRBJ1-5, with 9 bases fitting TRBD1. V lost 6 bases and J lost 6; bases outside the gene matches: 9. Germline V lookup: CDR1 DFQATT, CDR2 SNEGSKA (reference sequence). The CDR3 is 14 residues long. The CDR3 loop is CSAGGQGKFQPQHF. The CDR3 DNA sequence: TGCAGTGCGGGGGGACAGGGAAAGTTTCAGCCCCAGCATTTT.

The rearrangement joins TRBV6-5 to TRBJ2-1; 8 nucleotides line up with TRBD2. CDR1 and CDR2 from the germline V gene are MNHEY and SVGAGI. V lost 5 bases, J lost 8 bases, and 8 bases stayed unmatched. CDR3 length equals 14 residues. CDR3 region: CASSKAGDVDEQFF. CDR3 sequence (DNA): TGTGCCAGCAGTAAAGCGGGAGACGTCGATGAGCAGTTCTTC.

This clonotype was recorded a few times. V and J are TRBV28 and TRBJ2-3; TRBD1 matches at 10 bases. J was trimmed by 2 bases and V by 6 bases; bases with no gene match: 5. In germline, CDR1 is MDHEN, CDR2 SYDVKM. The CDR3 has 15 amino acids. CDR3 in DNA: TGTGCCAGCAGCGGGACAGGGGCAGACACAGATACGCAGTATTTT. Translation: CASSGTGADTDTQYF.